Below are 29 T cell receptor beta chains sequenced from a single sample in a study of blood T cell repertoires in COVID-19. Produced via immunoSEQ multiplex PCR; TCRdb's table is partial and in-frame only. The table shows roughly 290,000 clones, with 80% to 90% occurring only once. Sample: PBMCs or T cells enriched from blood (not recorded which). Source of these receptors: a man aged 25 to 40 who had recovered from COVID-19.

The genes are TRBV7-2 and TRBJ1-1; possible D gene TRBD1, 6 bases. Between the trimmed V and J ends, which lost 5 bases and 4 bases, there was a span of 14 bases. CDR3 length: 14 residues. Germline loops: CDR1 SGHTA, CDR2 FQGNSA. Here the CDR3 DNA reads TGTGCCAGCAGCGCCAGGGGAGTAGGCACTGAAGCTTTCTTT. Residues: CASSARGVGTEAFF.

The gene calls are TRBV4-2 and TRBJ1-3; TRBD1 might be the D (5 bases). The germline V and J ends were trimmed by 0 bases and 0 bases, with 9 bases remaining between them. The CDR3 has 16 amino acids. Looked up from germline, CDR1 is LGHNA and CDR2 is YNFKEQ. The CDR3 DNA is TGTGCCAGCAGCCAAGATGGGGGGTCCTCTGGAAACACCATATATTTT. The encoded protein is CASSQDGGSSGNTIYF.

V usage is TRBV6-2 or TRBV6-3 and J usage is TRBJ2-1; D may be TRBD1 (5 bases). The V gene's germline CDR1 is MNHEY and CDR2 SVGEGT. The CDR3 has 14 residues. Trimming removed 2 bases at V and 6 bases at J, with 11 bases between. In DNA, the CDR3 is TGTGCCAGCAGTTACCCCGGCAGGGCCAATGAGCAGTTCTTC. Translating it yields CASSYPGRANEQFF.

This chain connects TRBV15 to TRBJ2-3; D may be TRBD1 (6 bases). V shed 5 bases and J shed 3 bases, with 18 bases lying between them. Looked up from germline, CDR1 is LNHNV and CDR2 is YYDKDF (reference sequence). The CDR3 spans 16 residues. The CDR3 DNA is TGTGCCACCAGCGAGGCCCTAAGGGGGACGACAGATACGCAGTATTTT. Translation gives CATSEALRGTTDTQYF.

This chain connects TRBV12-1 to TRBJ2-2; TRBD2, the table's D call, lacks a check against the DNA. TRBV12-1 is shown as a pseudogene. The CDR3 consists of 17 residues. The CDR3 is CASSFELAGGNTGELFF. The CDR3 DNA reads TGTGCCAGCAGCTTTGAACTAGCGGGGGGGAACACCGGGGAGCTGTTTTTT.

J is TRBJ1-1 and V is TRBV9; D ambiguous. The V end was cut by 0 bases, the J end by 3 bases, with 12 bases between. Germline V gene lookup returns CDR1 SGDLS and CDR2 YYNGEE. This CDR3 comprises 15 residues. The CDR3 protein is CASSVGWQMDTEAFF. The CDR3 DNA reads TGTGCCAGCAGCGTAGGGTGGCAGATGGACACTGAAGCTTTCTTT.

The chain recombines TRBV6-5 with TRBJ2-7; TRBD1 is a possible D gene (7 bases). Trimming stripped 8 bases from V and 0 bases from J, with 11 bases between. CDR1 is MNHEY and CDR2 is SVGAGI in the germline V gene. This CDR3 region has 13 residues. The CDR3 DNA follows: TGTGCCAGCGACCAGGGGGGCTCCTACGAGCAGTACTTC. This translates into CASDQGGSYEQYF.

J is TRBJ1-1 and V is TRBV19, with no clear D. Germline assignment: CDR1 LNHDA and CDR2 SQIVND (reference sequence). The CDR3 is made up of 11 amino acids. V was pared by 8 bases and J by 5 bases, with 9 bases between. The DNA for the CDR3 is TGTGCCAGTTTCTTTCAGACTGAAGCTTTCTTT. Translated: CASFFQTEAFF.

The gene calls are TRBV7-9 and TRBJ1-1; D uncertain. Germline V gene sequence: CDR1 SEHNR, CDR2 FQNEAQ (reference sequence). CDR3 size: 14 residues. Trimming shortened V by 3 bases and J by 7 bases, and 15 bases separated the two germline ends. The CDR3 nucleotides are TGTGCCAGCAGCTTCTTCTCGAAGGAGGGTGAAGCTTTCTTT. Its translation is CASSFFSKEGEAFF.

CDR3 coding DNA: TGTGCCAGCAGTTACGGGAGAGGGCTTTCACCCCTCCACTTT. As protein: CASSYGRGLSPLHF. The J gene is TRBJ1-6, the V gene TRBV6-5, with unresolved D. Germline V gives CDR1 MNHEY, CDR2 SVGAGI. The length of the CDR3 is 14 residues. V was clipped by 2 bases and J by 9 bases, with 11 bases between them.

This clone was seen just once. This chain joins TRBV20-1 and TRBJ1-2; D unresolved. CDR1 DFQATT and CDR2 SNEGSKA come from the germline V gene (reference sequence). The CDR3 loop spans 9 amino acids. V shed 6 bases and J shed 8 bases, with 7 bases lying between them. In nucleotides, the CDR3 is TGCAGTGCCATAGAAGGCTACACCTTC. Its protein product is CSAIEGYTF.

The J gene is TRBJ1-6, the V gene TRBV19; TRBD1 agrees at 7 bases. The germline V gene has CDR1 LNHDA and CDR2 SQIVND (reference sequence). There are 16 residues in the CDR3. The V and J ends lost 4 bases and 4 bases, in that order; junction bases with no gene match: 7. The chain's CDR3 is CASSTGTEIYNSPLHF. CDR3 bases: TGTGCCAGTAGTACCGGGACAGAAATTTATAATTCACCCCTCCACTTT.

This clone has just one count. This chain uses TRBV3-1 (or the pseudogene TRBV3-2) with TRBJ1-3; unclear D gene. The CDR3 extends over 15 amino acids. The V gene's germline CDR1 is LGHDT and CDR2 YNNKEL (reference sequence). V shed 1 base and J shed 4 bases, with 11 bases lying between them. The CDR3 protein is CASSQGAFGGNTIYF. The CDR3 DNA sequence: TGTGCCAGCAGCCAAGGAGCTTTCGGGGGAAACACCATATATTTT.

The rearrangement links TRBV4-1 to TRBJ2-1; D is undetermined. Germline values: CDR1 MGHRA, CDR2 YSYEKL. The CDR3 consists of 13 residues. V was shortened by 4 bases and J by 8 bases, with 12 bases between the two germline ends. The CDR3 nucleotides read TGCGCCAGCAGCCTCCAGATGGGCTATGAGCAGTTCTTC. Translated: CASSLQMGYEQFF.

This clone was picked up one time. The V and J genes are TRBV12-3 or TRBV12-4 and TRBJ1-6, with unresolved D. V lost 11 bases to trimming and J lost 0 bases, with 8 bases between them. The CDR3 runs 13 residues. DNA for the CDR3: TGTGCCTGCGGGAGCTCCTATAATTCACCCCTCCACTTT. Its translation: CACGSSYNSPLHF.

The chain is built from TRBV5-1 and TRBJ1-5, with D unclear. The V gene's germline CDR1 is SGHRS and CDR2 YFSETQ. CDR3 length: 14 amino acids. The V end lost 1 base, the J end lost 7 bases, and 12 bases lay between the germline ends. CDR3 nucleotide sequence: TGCGCCAGCAGCTTGTTCGGGGAGAGCCAGCCCCAGCATTTT. Translated, it gives CASSLFGESQPQHF.

V is TRBV27 and J is TRBJ2-3, with 14 bases identical to TRBD2. This CDR3 region has 16 residues. Germline assignment: CDR1 MNHEY and CDR2 SMNVEV (reference sequence). V shed 6 bases, J shed 6 bases, and the junction held 8 bases outside the gene matches. The CDR3 spells CASRRLAGGRGDTQYF. The CDR3, as DNA: TGTGCCAGCAGAAGACTAGCGGGGGGGCGCGGGGATACGCAGTATTTT.

This clone is a singleton in its sample. The CDR3 loop reads CASSVMGEDTEAFF. The CDR3 DNA is TGTGCCAGCAGCGTAATGGGGGAGGACACTGAAGCTTTCTTT. This chain uses TRBV9 with TRBJ1-1, with TRBD1 as a possible D gene (5 bases). Germline CDR1 reads SGDLS; CDR2 reads YYNGEE. Trimming took 1 base from V and 3 from J, leaving 10 bases between them. The CDR3 length is 14 residues.

The chain recombines TRBV27 with TRBJ1-5; 9 bases align to TRBD1. V lost 9 bases, J lost 7 bases, and 13 bases stayed unmatched. This CDR3 contains 15 residues. The V gene's germline CDR1 is MNHEY and CDR2 SMNVEV (reference sequence). CDR3 in amino acids: CASLSGTGRGQPQHF. CDR3 coding DNA: TGTGCCAGTCTATCCGGGACAGGGCGGGGACAGCCCCAGCATTTT.

This CDR3 reads CASSLGKGKSSPLHF. CDR3 nucleotide sequence: TGTGCCAGCAGCTTGGGTAAGGGGAAAAGTTCACCCCTCCACTTT. The genes are TRBV5-6 and TRBJ1-6, with D possibly TRBD1 on 5 matching bases. The CDR3 runs 15 residues. V lost 0 bases to trimming and J lost 9 bases, with 13 bases between them. The V gene's germline CDR1 is SGHDT and CDR2 YYEEEE.

V is TRBV7-2 and J is TRBJ2-3, with D possibly being TRBD2 (7 bases). V was pared by 5 bases and J by 3 bases, with 21 bases between. The germline V gene encodes CDR1 SGHTA and CDR2 FQGNSA. The CDR3 totals 17 residues. CDR3 DNA: TGTGCCAGCAGCGCCTGGCCGGTGGGGGGGCTGACAGATACGCAGTATTTT. It encodes CASSAWPVGGLTDTQYF.

The chain is built from TRBV4-3 and TRBJ1-2, with TRBD1 as a possible D gene (5 bases). The ends were cut back, 0 bases at V and 10 bases at J, with 12 bases in the middle. The germline gives CDR1 LGHNA, CDR2 YSLEER. The CDR3 covers 13 residues. The CDR3: CASSQDRSTDYTF. The CDR3 DNA reads as TGCGCCAGCAGCCAAGATAGGTCGACAGACTACACCTTC.

The CDR3, as DNA: TGTGCCAGTAGTACCAACTCAAAACAGGGGGCGAACACTGAAGCTTTCTTT. Amino acid sequence: CASSTNSKQGANTEAFF. The genes are TRBV19 and TRBJ1-1; 9 nucleotides align to TRBD1. V lost 4 bases, J lost 1 base, and 10 bases stayed unmatched. The CDR3 has 17 amino acids. Germline V gene lookup returns CDR1 LNHDA and CDR2 SQIVND (reference sequence).

The chain combines TRBV30 with TRBJ1-5; 10 positions match TRBD1. There are 14 residues in the CDR3. J was trimmed by 6 bases and V by 2 bases; bases with no gene match: 4. Germline lookup yields CDR1 GTSNPN and CDR2 SVGIG (reference sequence). The DNA for the CDR3 is TGTGCCTGGAGTCCGGGACAGGGGATTCAGCCCCAGCATTTT. This sequence encodes CAWSPGQGIQPQHF.

The V gene is TRBV7-2, the J gene TRBJ2-7; TRBD2 matches at 7 bases. V lost 2 bases and J lost 0; bases outside the gene matches: 4. The CDR3 covers 15 residues. Germline CDR1 reads SGHTA; CDR2 reads FQGNSA. The CDR3 nucleotides are TGTGCCAGCAGCTTAAGCGGGGTGAGCTCCTACGAGCAGTACTTC. Protein product: CASSLSGVSSYEQYF.

The J gene is TRBJ2-7, the V gene TRBV7-9; D might be TRBD1 (5 bases). Germline CDR1 SEHNR, CDR2 FQNEAQ (reference sequence). Trimming shortened V by 5 bases and J by 2 bases, and 13 bases separated the two germline ends. The CDR3 totals 14 residues. The CDR3 spells CASSQKQETYEQYF. CDR3 bases: TGTGCCAGCAGCCAGAAACAGGAAACCTACGAGCAGTACTTC.

This sequence joins TRBV19 and TRBJ1-1; TRBD1 matches at 8 bases. The V segment lost 7 bases and the J segment 5 bases; nucleotides outside the gene matches: 9. This CDR3 has 14 amino acids. Germline V gives CDR1 LNHDA, CDR2 SQIVND (reference sequence). Written as DNA, the CDR3 is TGTGCCAGTATTGAGACAGGGGTGCGAACTGAAGCTTTCTTT. It is translated as CASIETGVRTEAFF.

The V call is TRBV19, the J call TRBJ1-1, with D possibly being TRBD1 (6 bases). Between the trimmed V and J ends, which lost 3 bases and 5 bases, there was a span of 10 bases. The CDR3 sequence is 13 residues long. Germline V gene sequence: CDR1 LNHDA, CDR2 SQIVND (reference sequence). CDR3 in DNA: TGTGCCAGTAGTATGGGACACTTAACTGAAGCTTTCTTT. This sequence encodes CASSMGHLTEAFF.

This clone was counted a few times. This chain links TRBV7-2 with TRBJ1-3, with TRBD1 matching over 8 bases. After removal of 1 base from V and 2 bases from J, the junction contained 4 bases not matched to a gene. CDR3 length: 16 residues. Per the germline V gene, CDR1 is SGHTA and CDR2 is FQGNSA. CDR3 sequence: CASSLVEQGAGNTIYF. CDR3 DNA: TGTGCCAGCAGCTTAGTTGAACAGGGGGCTGGAAACACCATATATTTT.